Each of the 22 T cell receptor beta chains below was sequenced from the same sample in a study of blood T cell repertoires in COVID-19. This table comes from immunoSEQ multiplex PCR, and its TCRdb copy is limited to in-frame clones, with some not included. The top ten hold 25% to 30% of the sample, which has around 120,000 clones, more than 75% seen once. The sample consisted of peripheral blood. These receptors were obtained from a woman aged 70-85 years with acute or convalescent COVID-19.

The J gene is TRBJ1-1, the V gene TRBV9; possible D gene TRBD1, 6 bases. CDR1 and CDR2 (germline): SGDLS, YYNGEE. The CDR3 loop spans 12 amino acids. Between the trimmed V and J ends, which lost 0 bases and 8 bases, there was a span of 8 bases. This chain's CDR3 is CASSVAGGEAFF. The CDR3 coding sequence is TGTGCCAGCAGCGTAGCTGGGGGCGAAGCTTTCTTT.

This clone has just one count. J is TRBJ2-3 and V is TRBV5-4; 16 bases match TRBD2. Germline V gene lookup returns CDR1 SGHNT and CDR2 YYREEE (reference sequence). V lost 5 bases to trimming and J lost 6 bases; unmatched junction nucleotides: 9. The CDR3 is 17 residues long. For the CDR3, the DNA is TGTGCCAGCAGTGACGGGACTAGCGGGGGGGTTTTGGATACGCAGTATTTT. This gives the protein CASSDGTSGGVLDTQYF. The entire variable domain, with the rest obtained from reference TRBV5-4 and TRBJ2-3, is as follows: ETGVTQSPTHLIKTRGQQVTLRCSSQSGHNTVSWYQQALGQGPQFIFQYYREEENGRGNFPPRFSGLQFPNYSSELNVNALELDDSALYLCASSDGTSGGVLDTQYFGPGTRLTVL.

The chain has TRBV7-3 and TRBJ1-2; D is possibly TRBD1 (5 bases). CDR1 SGHTA and CDR2 FQGTGA come from the germline V gene. V was trimmed by 8 bases and J by 4 bases, leaving 14 bases between them. The CDR3 has 13 residues. CDR3 protein: CASPGGVLYGYTF. The CDR3 bases are TGTGCCAGCCCCGGGGGGGTACTCTATGGCTACACCTTC.

The chain joins TRBV28 to TRBJ1-1; 7 nucleotides agree with TRBD1. Germline V gives CDR1 MDHEN, CDR2 SYDVKM. CDR3 length: 15 residues. V shed 6 bases, J shed 0 bases, and the junction held 7 bases outside the gene matches. The CDR3, as DNA: TGTGCCAGCAGAAGCCCTGGACAGGTGAACACTGAAGCTTTCTTT. This encodes CASRSPGQVNTEAFF.

The J gene is TRBJ1-3, the V gene TRBV10-3, with a possible D match to TRBD1 (5 bases). V lost 6 bases to trimming and J lost 4 bases, with 13 bases between them. There are 14 residues in the CDR3. Germline CDR1 reads ENHRY; CDR2 reads SYGVKD. The CDR3 spells CAIRRTGAGNTIYF. CDR3 bases: TGTGCCATCAGGAGAACAGGCGCCGGAAACACCATATATTTT.

This clone was detected a few times. The rearrangement uses TRBV29-1 and TRBJ2-5, with D possibly TRBD2 on 7 matching bases. The V gene lost 4 bases and the J gene lost 7 bases, with 22 bases spanning the gap. The CDR3 loop spans 15 amino acids. CDR1 is SQVTM and CDR2 is ANQGSEA in the germline V gene. CDR3 in DNA: TGCAGCGTTGCGTTGGGGGGGGGCTATTCCGGGACCCAGTACTTC. This sequence encodes CSVALGGGYSGTQYF.

This clone occurred once. CDR3 DNA: TGCAGCGCATCCGCGGGAGGCAATGAGCAGTTCTTC. Translated: CSASAGGNEQFF. The chain links TRBV29-1 to TRBJ2-1; 8 nucleotides align to TRBD2. The V and J ends lost 7 bases and 6 bases, in that order; junction bases with no gene match: 5. From germline, CDR1 is SQVTM and CDR2 ANQGSEA. The CDR3 extends over 12 amino acids.

This chain links TRBV9 with TRBJ2-5; 11 bases agree with TRBD2. V trimming: 4 bases; J trimming: 0 bases; junction bases outside the gene matches: 5. CDR3 length equals 16 residues. Germline CDR1 SGDLS, CDR2 YYNGEE. The CDR3 loop reads CASSNRLAGHQETQYF. CDR3 bases: TGTGCCAGCAGCAATCGACTAGCGGGGCACCAAGAGACCCAGTACTTC.

The rearrangement joins TRBV14 to TRBJ2-1, with D possibly being TRBD2 (5 bases). V lost 5 bases and J lost 10, with 15 bases in between. The germline CDR1 and CDR2 sequences are SGHDN and FVKESK. The CDR3 loop spans 13 amino acids. This chain's CDR3 is CASSEGLSQEQFF. CDR3 bases: TGTGCCAGCAGCGAGGGCTTAAGTCAAGAGCAGTTCTTC.

CDR3 residues: CASSESLLGYTF. The CDR3 DNA follows: TGTGCCAGCAGTGAATCACTCCTGGGCTACACCTTC. This chain links TRBV2 with TRBJ1-2; no definite D call. CDR3 length: 12 residues. V was shortened by 2 bases and J by 8 bases, with 9 bases between the two germline ends. Looked up from germline, CDR1 is SNHLY and CDR2 is FYNNEI.

The rearrangement uses TRBV4-1 and TRBJ2-5; D is perhaps TRBD2 (6 bases). There are 15 residues in the CDR3. V shed 1 base and J shed 5 bases, with 14 bases lying between them. In germline, CDR1 is MGHRA, CDR2 YSYEKL. The DNA of the CDR3 is TGCGCCAGCAGCCAAGGGCGGGGCCTATGGGAGACCCAGTACTTC. Translating it yields CASSQGRGLWETQYF.

The chain is built from TRBV3-1 (or the pseudogene TRBV3-2) and TRBJ1-2; maybe TRBD1 (5 bases). The length of the CDR3 is 14 residues. The germline V gene has CDR1 LGHDT and CDR2 YNNKEL (reference sequence). Between the trimmed V and J ends, which lost 1 base and 4 bases, there was a span of 10 bases. CDR3 bases: TGTGCCAGCAGCCAAGCAGGGTTCGGCTATGGCTACACCTTC. Protein product: CASSQAGFGYGYTF.

The DNA for the CDR3 is TGTGCCAGCGGATCTAGCGGGGGGCATCACCGGGAGCTGTTTTTT. Amino acids: CASGSSGGHHRELFF. This chain connects TRBV28 to TRBJ2-2, with 11 nucleotides matching TRBD2. CDR3 length: 15 amino acids. CDR1 is MDHEN, CDR2 SYDVKM, per germline. With V trimmed by 8 bases and J by 9 bases, 11 bases remained unmatched. Full variable domain (rest looked up from reference TRBV28 and TRBJ2-2): DVKVTQSSRYLVKRTGEKVFLECVQDMDHENMFWYRQDPGLGLRLIYFSYDVKMKEKGDIPEGYSVSREKKERFSLILESASTNQTSMYLCASGSSGGHHRELFFGEGSRLTVL.

The gene calls are TRBV29-1 and TRBJ2-3; 10 bases map to TRBD2. The germline V gene encodes CDR1 SQVTM and CDR2 ANQGSEA. Unmatched junction bases numbered 9, after V lost 4 bases and J lost 2 bases. The CDR3 length is 16 residues. The CDR3: CSVVIAGGRNTDTQYF. Here the CDR3 DNA reads TGCAGCGTTGTCATAGCGGGGGGAAGGAACACAGATACGCAGTATTTT.

In this sample, this clone turned up once. The rearrangement uses TRBV27 and TRBJ2-2; TRBD1 matches 8 bases. Per the germline V gene, CDR1 is MNHEY and CDR2 is SMNVEV (reference sequence). CDR3 length: 15 amino acids. V shed 6 bases, J shed 1 base, and the junction held 4 bases outside the gene matches. CDR3 DNA sequence: TGTGCCAGCAGACGGACAGGGCGGAACACCGGGGAGCTGTTTTTT. Amino acids: CASRRTGRNTGELFF.

The chain joins TRBV28 to TRBJ1-1; D perhaps matches TRBD1 (5 bases). Germline CDR1 is MDHEN and CDR2 is SYDVKM. V lost 4 bases to trimming and J lost 1 base, with 13 bases between them. The CDR3 extends over 15 amino acids. The chain's CDR3 is CASSSAGRANTEAFF. The CDR3 DNA reads TGTGCCAGCAGTTCCGCCGGCAGGGCGAACACTGAAGCTTTCTTT.

The chain recombines TRBV21-1 with TRBJ2-7; TRBD2, the table's D call, was not compared with the DNA. TRBV21-1 is reported as a pseudogene. The CDR3 has 16 amino acids. DNA for the CDR3: TGTGCCAGCAGCAACGACCGCTTAAAGCGGGCCTACGAGCAGTACTTC. Protein sequence: CASSNDRLKRAYEQYF.

The genes are TRBV14 and TRBJ1-1; D possibly corresponds to TRBD1 (6 bases). Trimming shortened V by 2 bases and J by 6 bases, and 25 bases separated the two germline ends. The CDR3 length is 18 residues. CDR1 is SGHDN and CDR2 is FVKESK in the germline V gene. In DNA form, the CDR3 reads TGTGCCAGCAGCCAATCCTCCTCGGGACACCGGCGTTTGGCTGAAGCTTTCTTT. Protein sequence: CASSQSSSGHRRLAEAFF.

The CDR3 reads CASSEGVSNQPQHF. Here the CDR3 DNA reads TGTGCCAGCAGTGAGGGAGTTAGCAATCAGCCCCAGCATTTT. This rearrangement joins TRBV2 to TRBJ1-5, with unresolved D. The CDR3 is made up of 14 amino acids. Trimming took off 3 bases at V and 0 bases at J, with 6 bases between the two ends. Per the germline V gene, CDR1 is SNHLY and CDR2 is FYNNEI. Based on the CDR3 plus reference TRBV2 and TRBJ1-5, the full variable domain is EPEVTQTPSHQVTQMGQEVILRCVPISNHLYFYWYRQILGQKVEFLVSFYNNEISEKSEIFDDQFSVERPDGSNFTLKIRSTKLEDSAMYFCASSEGVSNQPQHFGDGTRLSIL.

The CDR3 sequence: CASSQELPGLGNTIYF. As DNA, the CDR3 is TGCGCCAGCAGCCAAGAGCTCCCAGGACTTGGAAACACCATATATTTT. V is TRBV4-1 and J is TRBJ1-3; no clear D. This CDR3 has 16 amino acids. Trimming shortened V by 0 bases and J by 3 bases, and 12 bases separated the two germline ends. Germline CDR1 reads MGHRA; CDR2 reads YSYEKL.

The chain recombines TRBV27 with TRBJ1-5, with 9 positions matching TRBD1. The CDR3 is made up of 14 amino acids. The germline V gene has CDR1 MNHEY and CDR2 SMNVEV (reference sequence). J gave up 11 bases and V 7 bases, and 12 bases lay outside the gene matches. The CDR3 DNA sequence: TGTGCCAGCAAACCACAGGGGGCCCAATCAGCCCAGCATTTT. Encoded protein: CASKPQGAQSAQHF.

The chain joins TRBV10-3 to TRBJ2-3; 7 nucleotides match TRBD1. Germline loops: CDR1 ENHRY, CDR2 SYGVKD. This CDR3 spans 17 amino acids. V dropped 2 bases and J dropped 3; count of bases not matched to a gene: 11. CDR3 loop: CAISEPRQGIITDTQYF. In DNA, the CDR3 is TGTGCCATCAGTGAGCCCCGACAGGGTATTATAACAGATACGCAGTATTTT.